These 7 T cell receptor beta chains share one sample of origin, sequenced in a study of T cell responses to AZD1222 COVID-19 vaccine. Repertoires were generated with immunoSEQ multiplex PCR, while TCRdb's copy carries only in-frame clones and drops some. The table includes approximately 110,000 clones, 75% to 90% detected once. This specimen was peripheral blood, taken 28 days after the second AZD1222 dose. These receptors were taken from an adult who received the AZD1222 COVID-19 vaccine.

This chain uses TRBV5-1 with TRBJ2-7; no clear D gene. The CDR3 has 13 residues. Germline V gene lookup returns CDR1 SGHRS and CDR2 YFSETQ. Trimming took off 3 bases at V and 0 bases at J, with 7 bases between the two ends. The CDR3 loop is CASSSGNSYEQYF. The CDR3 bases are TGCGCCAGCAGCTCTGGAAACTCCTACGAGCAGTACTTC.

This sequence joins TRBV7-9 and TRBJ2-7; 7 bases align to TRBD1. V lost 8 bases and J lost 5; bases outside the gene matches: 18. Germline V gene sequence: CDR1 SEHNR, CDR2 FQNEAQ (reference sequence). The CDR3 is 16 amino acids. CDR3 sequence: CASCRFPQGMDHEQYF. In DNA, the CDR3 is TGTGCCAGCTGCCGATTCCCACAGGGGATGGACCACGAGCAGTACTTC.

The chain links TRBV10-3 to TRBJ2-4; D call uncertain. The germline V gene encodes CDR1 ENHRY and CDR2 SYGVKD. CDR3 length: 17 residues. V was clipped by 3 bases and J by 5 bases, with 20 bases between them. The CDR3 DNA sequence: TGTGCCATCAGTGAACGAGTCCTACCCTCCGTCGAAAACATTCAGTACTTC. This sequence encodes CAISERVLPSVENIQYF.

This clone was recorded a few times. The V gene is TRBV7-6, the J gene TRBJ1-1, with D possibly matching TRBD1 (6 bases). V was cut by 6 bases and J by 2 bases, with 16 bases left in between. Germline lookup yields CDR1 SGHVS and CDR2 FNYEAQ. The CDR3 has 15 amino acids. CDR3 DNA: TGTGCCAGCAGGCATACTACAGGGCGTAACACTGAAGCTTTCTTT. Amino acids: CASRHTTGRNTEAFF.

V gene TRBV27 combines with J gene TRBJ2-2; 9 positions agree with TRBD2. In germline, CDR1 is MNHEY, CDR2 SMNVEV (reference sequence). Trimming removed 5 bases from V and 5 bases from J; junction bases left unmatched: 12. The CDR3 has 17 residues. As DNA, the CDR3 is TGTGCCAGCAGTCCTTTTTCCGGGACTAGCTATACCGGGGAGCTGTTTTTT. It is translated as CASSPFSGTSYTGELFF.

The chain has TRBV14 and TRBJ2-7; no clear D. Germline V CDR1 and CDR2: SGHDN, FVKESK. The germline V and J ends were trimmed by 0 bases and 1 base, with 10 bases remaining between them. The CDR3 has 15 residues. In DNA form, the CDR3 reads TGTGCCAGCAGCCAAGAACTGTCTGCTTCCTACGAGCAGTACTTC. As protein: CASSQELSASYEQYF.

The genes are TRBV7-9 and TRBJ1-4; D is perhaps TRBD1 (5 bases). In germline, CDR1 is SEHNR, CDR2 FQNEAQ (reference sequence). The V end lost 3 bases, the J end lost 8 bases, and 13 bases lay between the germline ends. This CDR3 comprises 14 residues. CDR3 protein: CASSLGVGGEKLFF. As DNA, the CDR3 is TGTGCCAGCAGCTTGGGGGTCGGAGGGGAAAAACTGTTTTTT.